A single sample gave rise to the 11 T cell receptor beta chains below, sequenced in a study of cytomegalovirus exposure and HLA in healthy donors. Primers: 60 Vbeta forward and 13 Jbeta reverse. Here immunoSEQ multiplex PCR was the method, and the copy in TCRdb shows in-frame clones only, minus some. The data show under 150,000 clones, 60% to 80% seen once. The material sequenced was PBMCs. The receptors were sampled from a young man in good health and CMV-seropositive.

The rearrangement links TRBV9 to TRBJ2-1, with D perhaps matching TRBD2 (6 bases). The CDR3 covers 14 residues. V lost 2 bases to trimming and J lost 5 bases, with 11 bases between them. Germline V gene sequence: CDR1 SGDLS, CDR2 YYNGEE. As DNA, the CDR3 is TGTGCCAGCAGCGTGACCGGGAGAAACAATGAGCAGTTCTTC. Translating it yields CASSVTGRNNEQFF.

This clone came up a few times. This chain connects TRBV5-1 to TRBJ2-3, with a tentative D call TRBD1 (6 bases). This CDR3 is 14 amino acids long. V lost 5 bases and J 6 bases, leaving 16 bases between the germline ends. The germline V gene encodes CDR1 SGHRS and CDR2 YFSETQ. The CDR3 nucleotides read TGCGCCAGCAGGACCCGCACAGGGCCCGATACGCAGTATTTT. Translation: CASRTRTGPDTQYF.

This CDR3 reads CAISERSGGLAGASETQYF. The CDR3 DNA is TGTGCCATCAGTGAAAGGAGCGGGGGACTAGCGGGGGCTTCGGAGACCCAGTACTTC. V and J are TRBV10-3 and TRBJ2-5; 14 bases line up with TRBD2. Germline assignment: CDR1 ENHRY and CDR2 SYGVKD. Germline trimming cut 3 bases from V and 5 bases from J; bases unmatched to any gene: 14. This CDR3 is built from 19 residues.

This clone turned up a few times. V and J are TRBV4-1 and TRBJ2-4; tentative D call: TRBD2 (6 bases). The V gene lost 0 bases and the J gene lost 0 bases, with 12 bases spanning the gap. CDR3 length: 17 residues. Germline V gene sequence: CDR1 MGHRA, CDR2 YSYEKL. CDR3 sequence (DNA): TGCGCCAGCAGCCAAGATCGGGGTAGCGGAGCCAAAAACATTCAGTACTTC. It specifies CASSQDRGSGAKNIQYF.

The V gene is TRBV25-1, the J gene TRBJ1-1; maybe TRBD1 (6 bases). Germline assignment: CDR1 MGHDK and CDR2 SYGVNS. The CDR3 contains 14 residues. V shed 4 bases and J shed 3 bases, with 12 bases lying between them. CDR3: CASSALDRYTEAFF. Written as DNA, the CDR3 is TGTGCCAGCAGTGCATTGGACAGATACACTGAAGCTTTCTTT.

The CDR3 nucleotides read TGTGCCAGCAGTTCGGACAGGGTCGAGGGCTACACCTTC. Amino acid sequence: CASSSDRVEGYTF. The chain recombines TRBV6-5 with TRBJ1-2; 8 bases map to TRBD1. The CDR3 totals 13 residues. Germline CDR1 MNHEY, CDR2 SVGAGI. V gave up 4 bases and J gave up 8 bases; unmatched junction bases: 6.

The chain has TRBV5-6 and TRBJ2-5; 7 bases fit TRBD2. The CDR3 contains 14 residues. V lost 4 bases and J lost 5; bases outside the gene matches: 8. Germline assignment: CDR1 SGHDT and CDR2 YYEEEE. CDR3 loop: CASSSVAGVETQYF. In DNA, the CDR3 is TGTGCCAGCAGCAGTGTGGCGGGGGTGGAGACCCAGTACTTC.

This clone was detected only a few times. This rearrangement joins TRBV4-1 to TRBJ1-4; 7 nucleotides agree with TRBD1. Germline CDR1 MGHRA, CDR2 YSYEKL. The CDR3 totals 12 residues. With V trimmed by 5 bases and J by 16 bases, 10 bases remained unmatched. DNA of the CDR3: TGCGCCAGCAGCGATACTGACCGGGACAGGTTTTTT. It translates to CASSDTDRDRFF.

This clone turned up a few times. The chain combines TRBV28 with TRBJ2-1; a possible D gene is TRBD2 (7 bases). CDR1 is MDHEN, CDR2 SYDVKM, per germline. CDR3 size: 14 residues. The DNA for the CDR3 is TGTGCTACTCGGCGGGGGCCCTCCTACAATGAGCAGTTCTTC. As protein: CATRRGPSYNEQFF.

This chain uses TRBV19 with TRBJ2-3; maybe TRBD1 (6 bases). Trimming pared 2 bases from V and 0 bases from J, leaving 9 bases between. This CDR3 comprises 15 residues. Germline V lookup: CDR1 LNHDA, CDR2 SQIVND (reference sequence). In nucleotides, the CDR3 is TGTGCCAGTAGTATAAGGGGGTTCAGCACAGATACGCAGTATTTT. As protein: CASSIRGFSTDTQYF.

The chain links TRBV7-9 to TRBJ2-5, with D perhaps TRBD1 (6 bases). There are 13 residues in the CDR3. CDR1 is SEHNR, CDR2 FQNEAQ, per germline (reference sequence). Trimming removed 4 bases at V and 5 bases at J, with 11 bases between. The CDR3 here is CASSWQGLETQYF. The CDR3 DNA follows: TGTGCCAGCAGCTGGCAGGGGCTGGAGACCCAGTACTTC.